This T cell receptor beta chain was documented in a study of blood T cell repertoires in COVID-19. Study-wide context: COVID-19 samples collected from the United States, Italy and Spain covered acute and convalescent phases. T cells, B-cell-depleted T cells, or PBMCs provided the cDNA or gDNA that served as material.

Germline V gene sequence: CDR1 LNHDA, CDR2 SQIVND (reference sequence). The CDR3 totals 13 residues. Deletions cut 5 bases from V and 7 bases from J, with 14 bases between. In terms of age and location, participants ranged from roughly 18 to 90 years and lived in about two dozen US areas. Study processing details: Amplification from reference gene primers served as the basis for estimated nucleated cell counts. The protocol was immunoSEQ multiplex PCR, while the TCRdb copy is restricted to in-frame clones and leaves out a portion. Clone size and the V and J calls come from that table; the DNA yielded D and trimming. Among 250,000 to 300,000 clones listed, 75% to 90% were seen once.

The rearrangement joins TRBV19 to TRBJ1-2; D not certain. The TCR originated in a woman aged 50 to 60 who had recovered from COVID-19. Sequences were obtained from PBMCs or T cells enriched from blood (not recorded which). The CDR3 loop is CASSVLPPLGYTF. Written as DNA, the CDR3 is TGTGCCAGTAGTGTACTGCCGCCCCTTGGCTACACCTTC. Full variable domain (rest looked up from reference TRBV19 and TRBJ1-2): DGGITQSPKYLFRKEGQNVTLSCEQNLNHDAMYWYRQDPGQGLRLIYYSQIVNDFQKGDIAEGYSVSREKKESFPLTVTSAQKNPTAFYLCASSVLPPLGYTFGSGTRLTVV.